These T cell receptor beta chains were read from a single sample in a study of T cells in Graves' hyperthyroidism and ophthalmopathy. TCRdb called the multiplex PCR reads again in MiXCR, with one record for every CDR3 protein. Counted here are about 840,000 distinct CDR3 sequences, 35% to 45% occurring once; the ten biggest clones make up 7.5% to 9.5%. Source material: blood. These receptors were taken from a man younger than 35 with Graves' hyperthyroidism. CDR3s include the opening cysteine and the closing phenylalanine or tryptophan. Fields, in order: clone size, J gene, V gene, D gene, CDR3 DNA, CDR3 protein. A D gene is named only where the DNA matches it firmly. The size of a clone is reported for some rows only, either as once, few or many, or as a class for expanded clones.

-	TRBJ2-7	TRBV20-1	TRBD2	TGCAGTGCTTCCGTGAGTGGGACTAGCGGGGTCTACGAGCAGTACTTC	CSASVSGTSGVYEQYF
many	TRBJ1-1	TRBV29-1	-	TGCAGCGTTGAAGATTCAGGGGTGAACACTGAAGCTTTCTTT	CSVEDSGVNTEAFF
many	TRBJ1-2	TRBV2	TRBD1	TGTGCCAGCAGCGCGGACAGGGGATGGAGCTATGGCTACACCTTC	CASSADRGWSYGYTF
-	TRBJ2-7	TRBV20-1	-	TGCAGTGCTAGTGAATCCGGGACGGTCCCCTACGAGCAGTACTTC	CSASESGTVPYEQYF
-	TRBJ1-3	TRBV7-9	-	TGTGCCAGCAGCTTTAGCTTGGGGGTTAGCTCTGGAAACACCATATATTTT	CASSFSLGVSSGNTIYF
many	TRBJ1-1	TRBV20-1	-	TGCAGTGCTCCCCGGGGGGGGGACACTGAAGCTTTCTTT	CSAPRGGDTEAFF
few	TRBJ1-1	TRBV10-2	-	TGCGCCAGCAGTGATAGTCCTGGGGGCTGGTCTCTGAACACTGAAGCTTTCTTT	CASSDSPGGWSLNTEAFF
many	TRBJ1-6	TRBV19	-	TGTGCCAGTAGCATGGGATCACCCCTCCACTTT	CASSMGSPLHF
few	TRBJ2-7	TRBV20-1	-	TGCAGTGCCGAGAAGGGGGACACTTTCTACGAGCAGTACTTC	CSAEKGDTFYEQYF
-	TRBJ2-6	TRBV4-1	-	TGCGCCAGCAGCCAGGACCAGGCTGGGGCCAACGTCCTGACTTTC	CASSQDQAGANVLTF
-	TRBJ1-5	TRBV12-3/TRBV12-4	-	TGTGCCAGCAGTTTAAGAATCTATCAGCCCCAGCATTTT	CASSLRIYQPQHF
many	TRBJ2-2	TRBV19	-	TGTGCCAGTAGTTACTACTCGAACACCGGGGAGCTGTTTTTT	CASSYYSNTGELFF
-	TRBJ1-2	TRBV5-1	TRBD1	TGCGCCAGCAGCTTGGGGACAGGGGGTCTATACGGCTACACCTTC	CASSLGTGGLYGYTF
many	TRBJ2-5	TRBV6-5	-	TGTGCCAGCAGCCAGACAGTTCAAGAGACCCAGTACTTC	CASSQTVQETQYF
-	TRBJ1-2	TRBV25-1	-	TGTGCCAGCAGCCCCCGCCCCGCCGGGACACAAGGAAACTATGGCTACACCTTC	CASSPRPAGTQGNYGYTF
many	TRBJ2-6	TRBV12-3/TRBV12-4	-	TGTGCCAGCAGCTGGACTAAGGACCCATACTCTGGGGCCAACGTCCTGACTTTC	CASSWTKDPYSGANVLTF
-	TRBJ2-7	TRBV7-9	-	TGTGCCAGCAGCTTCGAGGGGCAGACCTACGAGCAGTACTTC	CASSFEGQTYEQYF
-	TRBJ1-5	TRBV10-2	-	TGCGCCAGCAGTGCGTCCAGGGATGGCAATCAGCCCCAGCATTTT	CASSASRDGNQPQHF
-	TRBJ1-5	TRBV20-1	TRBD1	TGCAGTGCCCGTCGGACAGGAGAAAATCAGCCCCAGCATTTT	CSARRTGENQPQHF
many	TRBJ2-6	TRBV25-1	-	TGTGCCAGCAGTGAACAGGGGCGGGCCGGGGCCAACGTCCTGACTTTC	CASSEQGRAGANVLTF
once	TRBJ2-2	TRBV2	-	TGTGCCAGCAGTTACTTGGAGCGAGGAACCGGGGAGCTGTTTTTT	CASSYLERGTGELFF
-	TRBJ1-2	TRBV7-8	-	TGCGCCAGCAGCTTAGCAGCGAAGGAGAATGGCTACACCTTC	CASSLAAKENGYTF
-	TRBJ1-4	TRBV7-9	-	TGTGCCAGCAGCTTTAGCGGTACAGATGAAAAACTGTTTTTT	CASSFSGTDEKLFF
-	TRBJ2-7	TRBV7-9	-	TGTGCCAGCTCACTCGGGACTCCCCGCGAGCAGTACTTC	CASSLGTPREQYF
-	TRBJ1-2	TRBV29-1	TRBD1	TGCAGCGTTGGGACAGGGGGCCTTGGCTACACCTTC	CSVGTGGLGYTF
-	TRBJ2-7	TRBV7-9	TRBD1	TGTGCCAGCAGCTCCTTACAGGGGTTCGAGCAGTACTTC	CASSSLQGFEQYF
-	TRBJ1-4	TRBV5-1	-	TGCGCCAGCAGCGGCGGACAAGGGGCAACTAATGAAAAACTGTTTTTT	CASSGGQGATNEKLFF
-	TRBJ2-5	TRBV24-1	TRBD1	TGTGCCACCAGTGACCCGGACAGGCAAGAGACCCAGTACTTC	CATSDPDRQETQYF
-	TRBJ2-5	TRBV25-1	TRBD2	TGTGCCTGCAGTGCTCGAGCGGGGGGGCTGGGAGAGACCCAGTACTTC	CACSARAGGLGETQYF
-	TRBJ1-1	TRBV2	TRBD1	TGTGCCAGCATGGACAGGCTGAACACTGAAGCTTTCTTT	CASMDRLNTEAFF
-	TRBJ2-2	TRBV2	-	TGTGCCAGCAGTGGCCGGGACACCGGGCGGGCCGGGGAGCTGTTTTTT	CASSGRDTGRAGELFF
few	TRBJ2-7	TRBV7-2	-	TGTGCCAGCAGCTTGGGGGTCAGGGGATACGAGCAGTACTTC	CASSLGVRGYEQYF
few	TRBJ2-7	TRBV4-1	-	TGCGCCAGCAGCCCCTCGTTTGGAGGCGAGCAGTACTTC	CASSPSFGGEQYF
-	TRBJ1-1	TRBV10-3	-	TGTGCCATCAGTGAGTCAGAGACTGAAGCTTTCTTT	CAISESETEAFF
-	TRBJ2-5	TRBV7-8	-	TGTGCCAGCAGCTTAGCCTTTGGGGGGCGCGGAGAGACCCAGTACTTC	CASSLAFGGRGETQYF
few	TRBJ2-5	TRBV4-1	-	TGCGCCAGCAGCTTGAAAGGAATGCTTCAAGAGACCCAGTACTTC	CASSLKGMLQETQYF
many	TRBJ1-2	TRBV19	-	TGTGCCAGTAAGGGCAGGGAAGGAGGAGGGTATGGCTACACCTTC	CASKGREGGGYGYTF
many	TRBJ1-5	TRBV10-3	TRBD1	TGTGCCACCGGGACAGGGGTCGGTCAGCCCCAGCATTTT	CATGTGVGQPQHF
many	TRBJ1-2	TRBV11-2	TRBD1	TGTGCCAGCAGCTTGACAGGGGCCCCCTATGGCTACACCTTC	CASSLTGAPYGYTF
many	TRBJ1-5	TRBV2	-	TGTGCCAGCACGCACAGTCAAGCCCAGCCCCAGCATTTT	CASTHSQAQPQHF
many	TRBJ1-1	TRBV20-1	-	TGCAGGCCTTCACAGGGCTTGGGCACTGAAGCTTTCTTT	CRPSQGLGTEAFF
-	TRBJ1-3	TRBV9	-	TGTGCCAGCAGCGTAGGCCCATTACAGGTGTTCTCTGGAAACACCATATATTTT	CASSVGPLQVFSGNTIYF
-	TRBJ1-2	TRBV5-1	-	TGCGCCAGCAGCTTGGACCCGAGGGAGGCTGGCTACACCTTC	CASSLDPREAGYTF
-	TRBJ1-4	TRBV2	-	TGTGCCAGCTTGGGGGGGAAGGAAGAAAAACTGTTTTTT	CASLGGKEEKLFF
-	TRBJ1-1	TRBV7-2	-	TGTGCCAGCAGCCAAGAGGAAAGCCCTGAAGCTTTCTTT	CASSQEESPEAFF
few	TRBJ2-7	TRBV24-1	TRBD2	TGTGCCACCAGTGACACCCCAAGCGCGGGAGGAGGGTACGAGCAGTACTTC	CATSDTPSAGGGYEQYF
many	TRBJ1-4	TRBV20-1	-	TGCAGTGCCCGAGGTGTGATTAATGAAAAACTGTTTTTT	CSARGVINEKLFF
few	TRBJ2-3	TRBV29-1	TRBD1	TGCAGCGTTGAAGATCGGGACAGGGACAGGGCAGATACGCAGTATTTT	CSVEDRDRDRADTQYF